These 13 T cell receptor beta chains came from one sample sequenced in a study of T cells after yellow fever vaccination. MiXCR, applied by TCRdb to the 5' RACE reads, yields one record per CDR3 protein. The sample includes 620,000 or so distinct CDR3 sequences, 17% of them seen just once. Sample: PBMCs, taken 4 to 6 days after the first yellow fever vaccination. The source of these receptors is a man aged 18 to 29 who received the YFV17D yellow fever vaccine.

This chain uses TRBV20-1 with TRBJ2-7; D is unresolved. V dropped 2 bases and J dropped 1 base, with 12 bases sitting between them. The CDR3 extends over 14 amino acids. Germline CDR1 is DFQATT and CDR2 is SNEGSKA (reference sequence). The CDR3 loop reads CSARIDRRSYEQYF. DNA of the CDR3: TGCAGTGCTAGAATCGACCGGCGATCCTACGAGCAGTACTTC.

The chain has TRBV28 and TRBJ2-5; D call uncertain. Trimming removed 3 bases at V and 5 bases at J, with 10 bases between. CDR1 is MDHEN and CDR2 is SYDVKM in the germline V gene. CDR3 size: 13 residues. As DNA, the CDR3 is TGTGCCAGCAGTTTTGTGTCCCGCGAGACCCAGTACTTC. Protein: CASSFVSRETQYF.

CDR3 protein: CASSARAQREETQYF. For the CDR3, the DNA is TGTGCCAGCAGCGCCCGGGCCCAGCGGGAGGAGACCCAGTACTTC. The chain is built from TRBV7-9 and TRBJ2-5; TRBD2 aligns across 8 bases. J was trimmed by 5 bases and V by 5 bases; bases with no gene match: 10. This CDR3 spans 15 amino acids. In germline, CDR1 is SEHNR, CDR2 FQNEAQ (reference sequence). Drawing the rest from reference TRBV7-9 and TRBJ2-5, the complete variable domain is DTGVSQNPRHKITKRGQNVTFRCDPISEHNRLYWYRQTLGQGPEFLTYFQNEAQLEKSRLLSDRFSAERPKGSFSTLEIQRTEQGDSAMYLCASSARAQREETQYFGPGTRLLVL.

This clonotype was counted between two and nine times. This chain connects TRBV12-3 or TRBV12-4 to TRBJ2-3, with D possibly being TRBD1 or TRBD2 (6 bases each). V lost 7 bases, J lost 4 bases, and 18 bases lay in between. The CDR3 length is 15 residues. The CDR3 nucleotides are TGTGCCAGCAAGAGGGGCCCTGGGGGGCCAGATACGCAGTATTTT. Its translation: CASKRGPGGPDTQYF.

This clonotype showed up just a few times. The chain links TRBV12-3 or TRBV12-4 to TRBJ2-1; TRBD2 is a possible D gene (5 bases). CDR3 size: 17 residues. V lost 6 bases and J lost 6, with 24 bases in between. The CDR3: CASSSTAPRGFGNEQFF. CDR3 nucleotide sequence: TGTGCCAGCAGCTCGACCGCCCCCCGAGGGTTCGGCAATGAGCAGTTCTTC.

The rearrangement uses TRBV6-5 and TRBJ2-1; D gene ambiguous. Trimming shortened V by 4 bases and J by 8 bases, and 9 bases separated the two germline ends. Per the germline V gene, CDR1 is MNHEY and CDR2 is SVGAGI. The CDR3 runs to 12 residues. CDR3 sequence: CASSSGPDEQFF. The CDR3 DNA sequence: TGTGCCAGCAGTTCGGGCCCCGATGAGCAGTTCTTC.

This clonotype turned up a few times. V is TRBV6-1 and J is TRBJ2-3; D unclear. The germline V gene has CDR1 MNHNS and CDR2 SASEGT. Trimming shortened V by 7 bases and J by 0 bases, and 11 bases separated the two germline ends. This CDR3 spans 14 amino acids. CDR3 in amino acids: CASTPRPSTDTQYF. Written as DNA, the CDR3 is TGTGCCAGCACTCCGAGACCTAGCACAGATACGCAGTATTTT.

In its sample, this clonotype was seen a few times. The chain employs TRBV4-1 and TRBJ2-3; 7 nucleotides align to TRBD1. The germline CDR1 and CDR2 sequences are MGHRA and YSYEKL. J gave up 4 bases and V 0 bases, and 7 bases lay outside the gene matches. This CDR3 has 16 residues. For the CDR3, the DNA is TGCGCCAGCAGCCAAGAAACAGGGGTGTTAGCAGATACGCAGTATTTT. Protein: CASSQETGVLADTQYF.

The genes are TRBV12-3 or TRBV12-4 and TRBJ1-1, with TRBD1 as a possible D gene (5 bases). Trimming took off 7 bases at V and 9 bases at J, with 18 bases between the two ends. CDR3 length: 13 residues. The CDR3 DNA sequence: TGTGCCAGCAACGATTTGGCGACGGGGCAAGCTTTCTTT. Protein: CASNDLATGQAFF.

In its sample, this clonotype was seen a few times. In DNA form, the CDR3 reads TGTGCCAGCAGCCAGATAGCGGGGCCTTCCTACGAGCAGTACTTC. Its protein is CASSQIAGPSYEQYF. The genes are TRBV12-3 or TRBV12-4 and TRBJ2-7; 8 positions agree with TRBD2. This CDR3 is 15 amino acids long. V gave up 6 bases and J gave up 1 base; unmatched junction bases: 8.

This chain links TRBV19 with TRBJ2-3; D is perhaps TRBD1 (5 bases). CDR3 size: 14 residues. Germline lookup yields CDR1 LNHDA and CDR2 SQIVND (reference sequence). V was trimmed by 5 bases and J by 1 base, leaving 10 bases between them. As DNA, the CDR3 is TGTGCCAGTAGTGACCAGACAGGCACAGATACGCAGTATTTT. Translating it yields CASSDQTGTDTQYF.

This sequence joins TRBV6-2 or TRBV6-3 and TRBJ2-3; D is uncertain. The CDR3 spans 12 residues. Trimming stripped 6 bases from V and 11 bases from J, with 15 bases between. In germline, CDR1 is MNHEY, CDR2 SVGEGT. CDR3 residues: CASSNLDRGQYF. CDR3 nucleotide sequence: TGTGCCAGCAGCAATCTCGACCGCGGGCAGTATTTT.

This chain connects TRBV15 to TRBJ2-3; no reliable D call. CDR3 length: 15 residues. CDR1 is LNHNV and CDR2 is YYDKDF in the germline V gene (reference sequence). With 5 bases removed from V and 2 bases from J, the gap between germline ends came to 14 bases. The CDR3 nucleotides read TGTGCCACCAGCGTGGACCCTGACATCACAGATACGCAGTATTTT. It specifies CATSVDPDITDTQYF. Supplemented by reference TRBV15 and TRBJ2-3, the full variable domain reads DAMVIQNPRYQVTQFGKPVTLSCSQTLNHNVMYWYQQKSSQAPKLLFHYYDKDFNNEADTPDNFQSRRPNTSFCFLDIRSPGLGDTAMYLCATSVDPDITDTQYFGPGTRLTVL.